This T cell receptor beta chain is from a study of blood T cell repertoires in COVID-19. The wider study: Specimens from acute and convalescent COVID-19 originated in the United States, Italy and Spain. Nucleic acid was either cDNA or gDNA, and it came from T cells, B-cell-depleted T cells, or PBMCs.

In the study's own analysis: Reference gene primer amplification gave estimated nucleated cell counts. Sequencing was performed with immunoSEQ multiplex PCR; in TCRdb, only in-frame clones are kept and a portion is missing. V, J and clone size are taken as reported in that table, and D and trimming were inferred from the DNA itself. This table has about 220,000 clones, 70% to 90% appearing once. V lost 0 bases, J lost 3 bases, and 3 bases stayed unmatched. Germline lookup yields CDR1 SGDLS and CDR2 YYNGEE. The CDR3 runs 15 residues. The source is a man aged 50-60 years who had recovered from COVID-19. The sample comprised peripheral blood. The rearrangement links TRBV9 to TRBJ2-1, with 7 bases fitting TRBD1. For the CDR3, the DNA is TGTGCCAGCAGCGTAGAGGGGGCGGGCTACAATGAGCAGTTCTTC. Amino acids: CASSVEGAGYNEQFF.